The rows below give T cell receptor beta chains drawn from one sample of a study of vaccination and CD4 T cells after COVID-19. No antigens are known for them. TCRdb re-called the PCR reads through MiXCR, storing one row per CDR3 protein. This table holds 20,000 or so distinct CDR3 sequences, 45% to 60% found once. Sequenced sample: CD4+ T cells from blood, cultured in vitro. Every receptor here comes from a human donor who had recovered from COVID-19. The CDR3 runs from the conserved cysteine through the conserved F or W. The D gene is left open where the match is weak. Size tells how often a clone was seen (once, few, many) or the class of an expanded clone, and some rows leave it out.

J: TRBJ1-2; size: .; D: TRBD1; V: TRBV18; DNA: TGTGCCAGCTCACCCCTACAGGGGGAGGGTGGCTACACCTTC; CDR3: CASSPLQGEGGYTF
J: TRBJ1-2; size: few; D: .; V: TRBV27; DNA: TGTGCCAGCACTCAGGACGGGGACTCCTTC; CDR3: CASTQDGDSF
J: TRBJ2-2; size: .; D: TRBD2; V: TRBV29-1; DNA: TGCAGCGCCAGGACTAGCTCTACCGGGGAGCTGTTTTTT; CDR3: CSARTSSTGELFF
J: TRBJ2-7; size: once; D: .; V: TRBV7-2; DNA: TGTGCCAGCAGCACCTACGACCCCTACGAGCAGTACTTC; CDR3: CASSTYDPYEQYF
J: TRBJ2-2; size: .; D: TRBD2; V: TRBV2; DNA: TGTGCCAGCTCTTTCGGGAGGTTCACCGGGGAGCTGTTTTTT; CDR3: CASSFGRFTGELFF
J: TRBJ2-3; size: .; D: TRBD2; V: TRBV29-1; DNA: TGCAGCGTGGGGGGGGGAGTTGGGACAGATACGCAGTATTTT; CDR3: CSVGGGVGTDTQYF
J: TRBJ1-2; size: few; D: .; V: TRBV2; DNA: TGTGCCAGCAGCCTACTGGACAGCCTACCCTATGGCTACACCTTC; CDR3: CASSLLDSLPYGYTF
J: TRBJ2-3; size: .; D: .; V: TRBV10-3; DNA: TGTGCCATCAGTGATCTCCGAGATACGCAGTATTTT; CDR3: CAISDLRDTQYF
J: TRBJ2-1; size: .; D: .; V: TRBV12-3/TRBV12-4; DNA: TGTGCCAGCAGTTTTAGGTCTGGTGAGCAGTTCTTC; CDR3: CASSFRSGEQFF
J: TRBJ1-1; size: .; D: .; V: TRBV5-1; DNA: TGCGCCAGCAGCATGGTCACGAACACTGAAGCTTTCTTT; CDR3: CASSMVTNTEAFF
J: TRBJ1-1; size: .; D: .; V: TRBV11-2; DNA: TGTGCCAGCAGCTTAGTACTGGAGTGGTCAGTTGAAGCTTTCTTT; CDR3: CASSLVLEWSVEAFF
J: TRBJ2-3; size: .; D: TRBD1; V: TRBV7-3; DNA: TGTGCCAGCAGCTTAAAGCTTGGACAGGGGATAGATACGCAGTATTTT; CDR3: CASSLKLGQGIDTQYF
J: TRBJ1-1; size: .; D: .; V: TRBV4-3; DNA: TGCGCCAGCAGCCACGGACAAATTGCTGAAGCTTTCTTT; CDR3: CASSHGQIAEAFF
J: TRBJ2-2; size: few; D: TRBD2; V: TRBV10-3; DNA: TGTGCCACCTTATTTAGCGGGACGACCGGGGAGCTGTTTTTT; CDR3: CATLFSGTTGELFF
J: TRBJ1-1; size: .; D: .; V: TRBV3-1; DNA: TGTGCAGCGGGGGTTGCAGGGAGGCCTGAGAAAGCTTTCTTT; CDR3: CAAGVAGRPEKAFF
J: TRBJ1-5; size: .; D: .; V: TRBV6-5; DNA: TGTGCCAGCAGTTACCGAGGGAAGGATCAGCCCCAGCATTTT; CDR3: CASSYRGKDQPQHF
J: TRBJ1-2; size: few; D: TRBD1; V: TRBV7-7; DNA: TGTGCTAGCAGCTTAGGGGGCGTGGACACGGGAAACTACACCTTC; CDR3: CASSLGGVDTGNYTF
J: TRBJ2-4; size: .; D: .; V: TRBV11-3; DNA: TGTGCCAGCAGCCCCGCCTTGAGCGCTAGCAGGAACATTCAGTACTTC; CDR3: CASSPALSASRNIQYF
J: TRBJ2-3; size: once; D: .; V: TRBV20-1; DNA: TGCAGTGCTAATAACCCCGGGAGAGTGGCAGATACGCAGTATTTT; CDR3: CSANNPGRVADTQYF
J: TRBJ1-5; size: .; D: .; V: TRBV19; DNA: TGTGCCAGTAGCCCGACCGTGGGAGGGTGGAGCCAGCCCCAGCATTTT; CDR3: CASSPTVGGWSQPQHF
J: TRBJ1-4; size: once; D: .; V: TRBV20-1; DNA: TGCAGTGCTAGAGGGTCCCCTGGTGGTGAAAAACTGTTTTTT; CDR3: CSARGSPGGEKLFF
J: TRBJ2-5; size: .; D: .; V: TRBV7-9; DNA: TGTGCCAGCAGGCGAGAGGTTGGGACCCAGTACTTC; CDR3: CASRREVGTQYF
J: TRBJ2-1; size: .; D: .; V: TRBV24-1; DNA: TGTGCCACTCGGGAAGGAGTCTACAATGAGCAGTTCTTC; CDR3: CATREGVYNEQFF
J: TRBJ2-3; size: few; D: .; V: TRBV5-4; DNA: TGTGCCAGCAGTTCGCTAGGCACATTAACAGATACGCAGTATTTT; CDR3: CASSSLGTLTDTQYF
J: TRBJ2-3; size: .; D: .; V: TRBV11-3; DNA: TGTGCCAGCAGCTCCGGGACTGGCCCTGGAGATACACAGTATTTT; CDR3: CASSSGTGPGDTQYF
J: TRBJ1-2; size: .; D: TRBD1; V: TRBV6-1; DNA: TGTGCCAGCAGTCCCCGACAGGGGAGGAATGGCTACACCTTC; CDR3: CASSPRQGRNGYTF
J: TRBJ1-2; size: few; D: TRBD1; V: TRBV20-1; DNA: TGCAGTGCTAGAGCCCCGACAGGGAGGGTTGGCTACACCTTC; CDR3: CSARAPTGRVGYTF
J: TRBJ2-3; size: once; D: TRBD2; V: TRBV12-3/TRBV12-4; DNA: TGTGCCAGCAGAGTGAGCGGGAACACAGATACGCAGTATTTT; CDR3: CASRVSGNTDTQYF
J: TRBJ2-3; size: medium-sized; D: .; V: TRBV7-2; DNA: TGTGCCAGCAGCAAGGACTACCTTAGCACAGATACGCAGTATTTT; CDR3: CASSKDYLSTDTQYF
J: TRBJ1-1; size: .; D: .; V: TRBV9; DNA: TGTGCCAGCAGCGTAGCCCCCAACACTGAAGCTTTCTTT; CDR3: CASSVAPNTEAFF
J: TRBJ2-1; size: .; D: .; V: TRBV19; DNA: TGTGCCGGTAGTATACAGGCCCACAATGAGCAGTTCTTC; CDR3: CAGSIQAHNEQFF
J: TRBJ1-2; size: .; D: .; V: TRBV21-1; DNA: TGTGCCAGCAGCCGCAAATTCAGGGATGGGGATAGACGGGGTGGCTACACCTTC; CDR3: CASSRKFRDGDRRGGYTF
J: TRBJ1-5; size: .; D: .; V: TRBV9; DNA: TGTGCCAGCAGCGTAGGAAGGGATAGCAATCAGCCCCAGCATTTT; CDR3: CASSVGRDSNQPQHF
J: TRBJ1-2; size: few; D: .; V: TRBV7-9; DNA: TGTGCCAGCAGCTTCGTAGAGGGCTACACCTTC; CDR3: CASSFVEGYTF
J: TRBJ2-1; size: .; D: .; V: TRBV6-1; DNA: TGTGCCAGCAACTTCGGACACCTCAATGAGCAGTTCTTC; CDR3: CASNFGHLNEQFF
J: TRBJ2-5; size: .; D: .; V: TRBV30; DNA: TGTGCCTGGGGGAACCGACTAGGGGAGACCCAGTACTTC; CDR3: CAWGNRLGETQYF
J: TRBJ2-7; size: .; D: TRBD2; V: TRBV4-1; DNA: TGCGCCAGCAGCCAAGGTTCTAGCGGGAGATCCCACGAGCAGTACTTC; CDR3: CASSQGSSGRSHEQYF
J: TRBJ1-1; size: few; D: TRBD1; V: TRBV27; DNA: TGTGCCAGCAGTTCCTTAGGAGGGGGCCTTATGAACACGGAAGCTTTCTTT; CDR3: CASSSLGGGLMNTEAFF
J: TRBJ2-7; size: few; D: TRBD1; V: TRBV27; DNA: TGTGCCAGCAGCAGGGACAGGGCCTACGAGCAGTACTTC; CDR3: CASSRDRAYEQYF
J: TRBJ2-7; size: .; D: .; V: TRBV6-1; DNA: TGTGCCAGCAGTGAAGTTAGAGGGAAGGCGCAATCCTACGAGCAGTACTTC; CDR3: CASSEVRGKAQSYEQYF
J: TRBJ2-1; size: .; D: TRBD1; V: TRBV20-1; DNA: TGCAGTGCTAGAGCTTGGGACAGGGGGCGGAATGAGCAGTTCTTC; CDR3: CSARAWDRGRNEQFF
J: TRBJ1-1; size: .; D: .; V: TRBV23-1; DNA: TGCGCCAGCCCCGGGTCTGAAGCTTTCTTT; CDR3: CASPGSEAFF
J: TRBJ2-3; size: .; D: TRBD2; V: TRBV7-2; DNA: TGTGCCAGCAGCGAGGGAGGGCCTTCCTCAGATACGCAGTATTTT; CDR3: CASSEGGPSSDTQYF
J: TRBJ2-4; size: few; D: .; V: TRBV6-4; DNA: TGTGCCAGCAGTCCGACAGGGTTTAGCGGAAACATTCAGTACTTC; CDR3: CASSPTGFSGNIQYF
J: TRBJ1-2; size: .; D: .; V: TRBV10-3; DNA: TGTGCCATCAGTGACTCTGGGGCGAACTATGGCTACACCTTC; CDR3: CAISDSGANYGYTF
J: TRBJ1-1; size: once; D: .; V: TRBV20-1; DNA: TGCAGTGCGGCGCGGGAGAGGACTTTCTTT; CDR3: CSAARERTFF
J: TRBJ2-2; size: few; D: TRBD1; V: TRBV24-1; DNA: TGTGCCACCAGCAATCCGGGACAGGGGTCTGGGGAGCTGTTTTTT; CDR3: CATSNPGQGSGELFF
J: TRBJ1-2; size: .; D: TRBD1; V: TRBV6-5; DNA: TGTGCCAGCAGTTACTCGAGTGGGGGACAGAGGAAGGTAACCTTC; CDR3: CASSYSSGGQRKVTF
J: TRBJ2-3; size: .; D: TRBD2; V: TRBV4-1; DNA: TGCGCCAGCAGCCTGGGGACTAGCGGCACAGATACGCAGTATTTT; CDR3: CASSLGTSGTDTQYF
J: TRBJ2-5; size: .; D: TRBD1; V: TRBV7-7; DNA: TGTGCTAACAGCTCGGACAGGGAAGAGACCCAGTACTTC; CDR3: CANSSDREETQYF
J: TRBJ2-7; size: few; D: .; V: TRBV27; DNA: TGTGCCAGCAGTCTCCAGGGGGGAATCTACGAGCAGTACTTC; CDR3: CASSLQGGIYEQYF
J: TRBJ2-3; size: few; D: TRBD2; V: TRBV24-1; DNA: TGTGCCACCAGTTTAGCGGGAATCACAGATACGCAGTATTTT; CDR3: CATSLAGITDTQYF